These 21 T cell receptor beta chains share one sample of origin, sequenced in a study of CD8 T cells in ankylosing spondylitis. TCRdb processed the 5' RACE reads anew with MiXCR; each CDR3 protein has one entry. The sample consists of about 250,000 distinct CDR3 sequences, 18% of them appearing once. Sequencing was carried out using blood, either unsorted or a sorted T cell fraction (not recorded which). The source is a male donor with ankylosing spondylitis or in good health (not recorded which).

The chain employs TRBV15 and TRBJ2-7; 10 bases are shared with TRBD1. The CDR3 has 16 residues. V shed 0 bases, J shed 6 bases, and the junction held 8 bases outside the gene matches. Per the germline V gene, CDR1 is LNHNV and CDR2 is YYDKDF (reference sequence). CDR3 loop: CATSRDESWTGGEQYF. CDR3 nucleotides: TGTGCCACCAGCAGAGATGAATCGTGGACAGGGGGCGAGCAGTACTTC.

This sequence joins TRBV20-1 and TRBJ2-3; D not resolved. The V end was cut by 3 bases, the J end by 0 bases, with 13 bases between. Germline CDR1 is DFQATT and CDR2 is SNEGSKA (reference sequence). The CDR3 is made up of 15 amino acids. The CDR3 loop is CSASLRISSTDTQYF. DNA of the CDR3: TGCAGTGCTAGCCTCCGGATTTCCAGCACAGATACGCAGTATTTT.

The genes are TRBV7-9 and TRBJ2-7, with D unresolved. The CDR3 sequence is 12 residues long. Germline CDR1 SEHNR, CDR2 FQNEAQ (reference sequence). V shed 6 bases and J shed 3 bases, with 9 bases lying between them. The CDR3 reads CASREDGYEQYF. CDR3 coding DNA: TGTGCCAGCAGAGAGGACGGCTACGAGCAGTACTTC.

The DNA for the CDR3 is TGCAGCGTTGAAGAACTAGCGGGAGTCTTGAATGAGCAGTTCTTC. Translation: CSVEELAGVLNEQFF. This sequence joins TRBV29-1 and TRBJ2-1; 11 bases line up with TRBD2. The CDR3 spans 15 residues. The V gene's germline CDR1 is SQVTM and CDR2 ANQGSEA. V shed 0 bases and J 7 bases; nucleotides not matched to a gene: 5.

This clonotype was seen only a few times. This sequence joins TRBV20-1 and TRBJ2-7, with 12 positions matching TRBD2. In germline, CDR1 is DFQATT, CDR2 SNEGSKA (reference sequence). J lost 2 bases, V lost 6 bases, and 26 bases had no gene match. CDR3 size: 21 residues. The CDR3 sequence is CSATITGGGLGLAGSTYEQYF. The CDR3 DNA follows: TGCAGTGCAACGATTACGGGCGGGGGCCTGGGACTAGCGGGCTCTACCTACGAGCAGTACTTC.

The chain joins TRBV20-1 to TRBJ2-7, with D maybe TRBD1 (7 bases). Trimming took off 2 bases at V and 2 bases at J, with 10 bases between the two ends. The V gene's germline CDR1 is DFQATT and CDR2 SNEGSKA (reference sequence). The CDR3 runs 13 residues. CDR3 loop: CSARSRGAYEQYF. CDR3 nucleotide sequence: TGCAGTGCTAGATCCAGGGGGGCCTACGAGCAGTACTTC.

This clonotype was observed a handful of times. J is TRBJ2-7 and V is TRBV7-2; D call uncertain. Per germline, CDR1 SGHTA and CDR2 FQGNSA. Trimming removed 1 base from V and 1 base from J, with 11 bases in between. This CDR3 is 15 amino acids long. CDR3 nucleotide sequence: TGTGCCAGCAGCTTAGGATGGATAGGATCCTACGAGCAGTACTTC. Its translation: CASSLGWIGSYEQYF. The whole variable domain, remainder taken from reference TRBV7-2 and TRBJ2-7, is GAGVSQSPSNKVTEKGKDVELRCDPISGHTALYWYRQSLGQGLEFLIYFQGNSAPDKSGLPSDRFSAERTGGSVSTLTIQRTQQEDSAVYLCASSLGWIGSYEQYFGPGTRLTVT.

V and J are TRBV29-1 and TRBJ2-5; 12 bases map to TRBD1. J was trimmed by 5 bases and V by 6 bases; bases with no gene match: 7. CDR3 length: 14 amino acids. Germline-derived CDR1 and CDR2 are SQVTM and ANQGSEA. The CDR3 DNA follows: TGCAGCGTCGGGACAGGGGGCGGAGGGGAGACCCAGTACTTC. Translating it yields CSVGTGGGGETQYF.

The chain uses TRBV10-3 and TRBJ2-2; 11 bases map to TRBD2. The germline CDR1 and CDR2 sequences are ENHRY and SYGVKD. This CDR3 has 14 amino acids. V lost 10 bases to trimming and J lost 7 bases; unmatched junction nucleotides: 8. In nucleotides, the CDR3 is TGTGCCAGACTACTAGCGGGAGTGGACGGGGAGCTGTTTTTT. Translating it yields CARLLAGVDGELFF.

The table lists this clonotype with a few counts. This sequence joins TRBV7-9 and TRBJ1-1, with D unclear. The CDR3 is made up of 13 amino acids. The ends were cut back, 1 base at V and 6 bases at J, with 9 bases in the middle. The germline CDR1 and CDR2 sequences are SEHNR and FQNEAQ (reference sequence). The CDR3 DNA reads TGTGCCAGCAGCTTAGTGGGGATACCTGAAGCTTTCTTT. Its protein product is CASSLVGIPEAFF. The complete variable domain, with remaining parts taken from reference TRBV7-9 and TRBJ1-1, reads DTGVSQNPRHKITKRGQNVTFRCDPISEHNRLYWYRQTLGQGPEFLTYFQNEAQLEKSRLLSDRFSAERPKGSFSTLEIQRTEQGDSAMYLCASSLVGIPEAFFGQGTRLTVV.

This clonotype was picked up a small number of times. This chain connects TRBV7-2 to TRBJ2-1, with 11 bases lining up with TRBD2. The CDR3 totals 15 residues. The trim removed 5 bases at V and 5 bases at J, leaving 5 bases unmatched. Germline V gene data show CDR1 as SGHTA and CDR2 as FQGNSA. CDR3 loop: CASSLTSGINNEQFF. DNA of the CDR3: TGTGCCAGCAGCCTGACTAGCGGGATCAACAATGAGCAGTTCTTC.

The rearrangement links TRBV11-2 to TRBJ2-5, with no clear D. Trimming pared 5 bases from V and 12 bases from J, leaving 13 bases between. In germline, CDR1 is SGHAT, CDR2 FQNNGV. CDR3 size: 11 residues. CDR3 nucleotides: TGTGCCAGCAGCCCACCCTACTTGGAGTACTTC. Translated, it gives CASSPPYLEYF.

This clonotype turned up a few times. The chain links TRBV6-1 to TRBJ2-1; TRBD2 matches at 7 bases. The CDR3 spans 15 residues. The germline CDR1 and CDR2 sequences are MNHNS and SASEGT. V lost 6 bases to trimming and J lost 2 bases; unmatched junction nucleotides: 7. Here the CDR3 DNA reads TGTGCCAGCAGGCCGACTAGCCGAACCTACAATGAGCAGTTCTTC. This gives the protein CASRPTSRTYNEQFF.

The chain is built from TRBV7-8 and TRBJ1-1; 7 bases line up with TRBD1. CDR1 is SGHVS, CDR2 FQNEAQ, per germline. The CDR3 consists of 17 residues. Trimming took 6 bases from V and 0 from J; bases not matched to a gene: 13. CDR3 loop: CASRDEIGGLLNTEAFF. The CDR3 region has the DNA TGTGCCAGCAGAGATGAGATAGGGGGCCTATTGAACACTGAAGCTTTCTTT. Drawing the rest from reference TRBV7-8 and TRBJ1-1, the complete variable domain is GAGVSQSPRYKVAKRGQDVALRCDPISGHVSLFWYQQALGQGPEFLTYFQNEAQLDKSGLPSDRFFAERPEGSVSTLKIQRTQQEDSAVYLCASRDEIGGLLNTEAFFGQGTRLTVV.

The chain links TRBV4-2 to TRBJ2-5; 7 nucleotides match TRBD2. There are 19 residues in the CDR3. The germline V gene has CDR1 LGHNA and CDR2 YNFKEQ. The V gene end was trimmed by 2 bases and the J gene end by 2 bases; junction bases not matched to a gene: 17. CDR3 coding DNA: TGTGCCAGCAGCCAAAGGGAGGGGCGCATCGAAGCGGAGCAAGAGACCCAGTACTTC. Its translation: CASSQREGRIEAEQETQYF.

The sample holds a few counts of this clonotype. This rearrangement joins TRBV24-1 to TRBJ2-1; 7 nucleotides line up with TRBD1. V dropped 3 bases and J dropped 15; count of bases not matched to a gene: 10. The germline gives CDR1 KGHDR, CDR2 SFDVKD. The CDR3 length is 13 residues. The CDR3 coding sequence is TGTGCCACCAGTGATGTCCGACAGGGAAGGCTGTTCTTC. Translation: CATSDVRQGRLFF.

This rearrangement joins TRBV11-2 to TRBJ2-1; D might be TRBD2 (5 bases). Trimming left V 5 bases short and J 9 bases short, with 20 bases between. Germline V gene lookup returns CDR1 SGHAT and CDR2 FQNNGV. The CDR3 length is 15 residues. CDR3 region: CASSLTSPADFEQFF. The CDR3 DNA follows: TGTGCCAGCAGCCTAACTAGTCCAGCGGATTTTGAGCAGTTCTTC.

The gene calls are TRBV12-3 or TRBV12-4 and TRBJ2-7, with TRBD1 as a possible D gene (6 bases). The CDR3 contains 15 residues. V lost 1 base and J 0 bases, leaving 10 bases between the germline ends. The DNA of the CDR3 is TGTGCCAGCAGTTTAGGCAGGGACACCTCCTACGAGCAGTACTTC. Its protein product is CASSLGRDTSYEQYF.

This clonotype was picked up a small number of times. This chain joins TRBV12-3 or TRBV12-4 and TRBJ1-3; D is uncertain. Trimming shortened V by 3 bases and J by 0 bases, and 9 bases separated the two germline ends. This CDR3 spans 15 amino acids. The CDR3 region has the DNA TGTGCCAGCAGTTTTTCCAGACACTCTGGAAACACCATATATTTT. This translates into CASSFSRHSGNTIYF.

J is TRBJ2-7 and V is TRBV4-1, with TRBD2 matching over 7 bases. CDR1 MGHRA and CDR2 YSYEKL come from the germline V gene. This CDR3 has 16 amino acids. Germline trimming cut 1 base from V and 0 bases from J; bases unmatched to any gene: 6. The CDR3 sequence: CASSQVMGGFSYEQYF. The CDR3 nucleotides are TGCGCCAGCAGCCAAGTTATGGGAGGGTTCTCCTACGAGCAGTACTTC.

There are a few counts of this clonotype. The chain recombines TRBV7-9 with TRBJ2-3; 14 bases agree with TRBD2. Trimming at V came to 4 bases and at J to 5 bases, leaving 5 bases not matched to a gene. The CDR3 sequence is 16 residues long. Per the germline V gene, CDR1 is SEHNR and CDR2 is FQNEAQ (reference sequence). The chain's CDR3 is CASSSTSGRAIDTQYF. The CDR3 region has the DNA TGTGCCAGCAGCTCGACTAGCGGGAGGGCCATAGATACGCAGTATTTT.